Shown below are 28 T cell receptor beta chains from a single sample sequenced in a study of radiotherapy plus CTLA-4 blockade in lung cancer. Profiled with immunoSEQ multiplex PCR; TCRdb holds only in-frame clones, not every one. This table has around 99,000 clones, around 88% appearing once. Sequencing used peripheral blood, obtained from a patient treated with radiotherapy plus ipilimumab. These receptors originate from a human donor with non-small cell lung cancer that progressed on radiotherapy plus ipilimumab.

This chain uses TRBV2 with TRBJ1-3; tentatively, D is TRBD1 (5 bases). Germline-derived CDR1 and CDR2 are SNHLY and FYNNEI. The CDR3 is made up of 17 amino acids. V was trimmed by 5 bases and J by 4 bases, leaving 21 bases between them. CDR3 in amino acids: CASSQRPQGSSGNTIYF. The CDR3, as DNA: TGTGCCAGCAGTCAGAGACCTCAGGGTAGCTCCGGAAACACCATATATTTT. The whole variable domain, filled in from reference TRBV2 and TRBJ1-3, reads EPEVTQTPSHQVTQMGQEVILRCVPISNHLYFYWYRQILGQKVEFLVSFYNNEISEKSEIFDDQFSVERPDGSNFTLKIRSTKLEDSAMYFCASSQRPQGSSGNTIYFGEGSWLTVV.

In its sample, this clone was seen once. The chain recombines TRBV29-1 with TRBJ2-1; D possibly corresponds to TRBD1 (5 bases). CDR3 length: 14 residues. V was clipped by 5 bases and J by 9 bases, with 20 bases between them. Per the germline V gene, CDR1 is SQVTM and CDR2 is ANQGSEA. The CDR3 sequence is CSVNGQGLLSEQFF. The CDR3 nucleotides read TGCAGCGTTAACGGCCAGGGTTTACTTAGTGAGCAGTTCTTC.

This chain links TRBV23-1 with TRBJ2-7; no reliable D call. TRBV23-1 is recorded as an ORF, its role being uncertain. This CDR3 has 10 residues. Trimming shortened V by 10 bases and J by 4 bases, and 8 bases separated the two germline ends. CDR3 sequence: CATFVYEQYF. In DNA form, the CDR3 reads TGCGCCACGTTCGTTTACGAGCAGTACTTC.

CDR3: CASSFSGTEAFF. The CDR3 DNA reads as TGTGCCAGCAGCTTCTCCGGTACTGAAGCTTTCTTT. V is TRBV11-3 and J is TRBJ1-1; D unresolved. Germline loops: CDR1 SGHNT, CDR2 YENEEA. V was clipped by 3 bases and J by 5 bases, with 7 bases between them. The CDR3 is 12 amino acids. Full variable domain (missing parts from reference TRBV11-3 and TRBJ1-1): EAGVVQSPRYKIIEKKQPVAFWCNPISGHNTLYWYLQNLGQGPELLIRYENEEAVDDSQLPKDRFSAERLKGVDSTLKIQPAELGDSAVYLCASSFSGTEAFFGQGTRLTVV.

CDR3 sequence: CASSLGLELTDTQYF. The CDR3 DNA follows: TGTGCCAGCAGCCTGGGACTAGAACTCACAGATACGCAGTATTTT. The genes are TRBV2 and TRBJ2-3, with 8 positions matching TRBD2. The junction had 7 bases not matched to a gene; V was cut back by 6 bases and J by 2 bases. This CDR3 contains 15 residues. Germline CDR1 and CDR2: SNHLY and FYNNEI.

The chain couples TRBV19 to TRBJ1-5, with 10 nucleotides matching TRBD1. V shed 1 base and J 3 bases; nucleotides not matched to a gene: 3. Germline-derived CDR1 and CDR2 are LNHDA and SQIVND (reference sequence). This CDR3 has 16 residues. The CDR3 sequence: CASSIGGTGDNQPQHF. CDR3 DNA sequence: TGTGCCAGTAGTATAGGAGGGACAGGGGACAATCAGCCCCAGCATTTT.

This clone was found once. This chain links TRBV9 with TRBJ1-2; D is possibly TRBD1 (5 bases). The CDR3 is made up of 14 amino acids. V gave up 4 bases and J gave up 5 bases, with 15 bases separating them. Germline-derived CDR1 and CDR2 are SGDLS and YYNGEE. CDR3 nucleotide sequence: TGTGCCAGCAGCCCCGACCGGGGGGAATATGGCTACACCTTC. Protein product: CASSPDRGEYGYTF.

V is TRBV5-1 and J is TRBJ2-1, with TRBD2 matching 12 bases. Germline V CDR1 and CDR2: SGHRS, YFSETQ. The CDR3 extends over 15 amino acids. The trim removed 0 bases at V and 10 bases at J, leaving 5 bases unmatched. CDR3 nucleotides: TGCGCCAGCAGCTTGGAAGGACTAGCGGGAAAAGAGCAGTTCTTC. Its translation: CASSLEGLAGKEQFF.

The chain combines TRBV7-3 with TRBJ2-6; D remains unclear. Germline CDR1 SGHTA, CDR2 FQGTGA. This CDR3 comprises 15 residues. V lost 5 bases and J 4 bases, leaving 12 bases between the germline ends. The CDR3 is CASSPSLSGANVLTF. CDR3 coding DNA: TGTGCCAGCAGCCCTAGTCTTTCAGGGGCCAACGTCCTGACTTTC.

The chain links TRBV19 to TRBJ2-1; D uncertain. Between the trimmed V and J ends, which lost 7 bases and 3 bases, there was a span of 7 bases. The germline V gene encodes CDR1 LNHDA and CDR2 SQIVND (reference sequence). This CDR3 region has 12 residues. In nucleotides, the CDR3 is TGTGCCAGTACTGGCCGCTACAATGAGCAGTTCTTC. This sequence encodes CASTGRYNEQFF. Variable domain in full (rest from reference TRBV19 and TRBJ2-1): DGGITQSPKYLFRKEGQNVTLSCEQNLNHDAMYWYRQDPGQGLRLIYYSQIVNDFQKGDIAEGYSVSREKKESFPLTVTSAQKNPTAFYLCASTGRYNEQFFGPGTRLTVL.

The V call is TRBV6-4, the J call TRBJ1-2; 7 bases map to TRBD1. The CDR3 has 13 residues. Germline trimming cut 2 bases from V and 7 bases from J; bases unmatched to any gene: 4. Germline-derived CDR1 and CDR2 are MRHNA and SNTAGT. The CDR3 DNA follows: TGTGCCAGCAGTGACACAGGGGCAGGTGGCTACACCTTC. It specifies CASSDTGAGGYTF.

This sequence joins TRBV10-3 and TRBJ1-2; D gene uncertain. Germline assignment: CDR1 ENHRY and CDR2 SYGVKD. With 0 bases removed from V and 1 base from J, the gap between germline ends came to 3 bases. The length of the CDR3 is 13 residues. DNA for the CDR3: TGTGCCATCAGTGAGTCCCTTAACTATGGCTACACCTTC. Amino acid sequence: CAISESLNYGYTF.

The rearrangement links TRBV23-1 to TRBJ2-5, with D possibly TRBD2 on 5 matching bases. Near its end, the DNA agrees better with TRBJ2-7, so the J call may be wrong. TRBV23-1 carries the ORF label, with uncertain function. The CDR3 has 20 amino acids. The CDR3 DNA sequence: TGCGCCAGCAGTCAATCGTATCAGGACCAGGCGGGCGGGTCTACCTACGAGCAGTACTTC. It is translated as CASSQSYQDQAGGSTYEQYF.

This clone has a single count. This rearrangement joins TRBV27 to TRBJ1-1; D remains unclear. CDR3 length equals 15 residues. Germline V gene sequence: CDR1 MNHEY, CDR2 SMNVEV (reference sequence). V shed 4 bases and J shed 1 base, with 13 bases lying between them. This chain's CDR3 is CASSSPRNRNTEAFF. CDR3 bases: TGTGCCAGCAGTTCCCCGAGGAACCGGAACACTGAAGCTTTCTTT.

A single count supports this clone. The chain couples TRBV2 to TRBJ2-1; TRBD2 matches 10 bases. The CDR3 is 16 amino acids. The germline CDR1 and CDR2 sequences are SNHLY and FYNNEI. Germline trimming cut 7 bases from V and 6 bases from J; bases unmatched to any gene: 12. CDR3 bases: TGTGCCAGCACTATTGGCGGGCTAGCGGGAGCCAATGAGCAGTTCTTC. It yields the protein CASTIGGLAGANEQFF.

This clone was recorded a few times. The chain joins TRBV7-9 to TRBJ2-3; the match to TRBD2 covers 9 bases. Looked up from germline, CDR1 is SEHNR and CDR2 is FQNEAQ (reference sequence). After removal of 0 bases from V and 4 bases from J, the junction contained 8 bases not matched to a gene. This CDR3 is built from 17 residues. The CDR3 region has the DNA TGTGCCAGCAGCTTAGCCCCGATAGCGGGAGTAGCAGATACGCAGTATTTT. This sequence encodes CASSLAPIAGVADTQYF.

This clone showed up just once. The chain links TRBV29-1 to TRBJ1-1, with a tentative D call TRBD1 (6 bases). The CDR3 consists of 13 residues. The V gene's germline CDR1 is SQVTM and CDR2 ANQGSEA. V gave up 7 bases and J gave up 0 bases, with 12 bases separating them. CDR3 in DNA: TGCAGCGGTGGACAGAGCCTGAACACTGAAGCTTTCTTT. Amino acids: CSGGQSLNTEAFF. Full variable domain (remainder filled in from reference TRBV29-1 and TRBJ1-1): SAVISQKPSRDICQRGTSLTIQCQVDSQVTMMFWYRQQPGQSLTLIATANQGSEATYESGFVIDKFPISRPNLTFSTLTVSNMSPEDSSIYLCSGGQSLNTEAFFGQGTRLTVV.

As DNA, the CDR3 is TGCGCCAGCAGCTCGGGCCTACTAGCGGGAGGTCCGGGCACAGATACGCAGTATTTT. Its translation is CASSSGLLAGGPGTDTQYF. The V gene is TRBV5-1, the J gene TRBJ2-3; 12 bases match TRBD2. The CDR3 extends over 19 amino acids. V was pared by 3 bases and J by 1 base, with 12 bases of the junction left unmatched. The germline gives CDR1 SGHRS, CDR2 YFSETQ.

The chain combines TRBV7-8 with TRBJ2-7, with D possibly matching TRBD1 (6 bases). CDR1 is SGHVS, CDR2 FQNEAQ, per germline. This CDR3 region has 17 residues. Trimming removed 4 bases from V and 0 bases from J, with 19 bases in between. This chain's CDR3 is CASSWGRKGWSSYEQYF. The CDR3 DNA sequence: TGTGCCAGCAGCTGGGGGCGGAAAGGATGGAGCTCCTACGAGCAGTACTTC.

This clone was seen just once. V is TRBV11-3 and J is TRBJ2-6; D gene ambiguous. Germline-derived CDR1 and CDR2 are SGHNT and YENEEA. Trimming stripped 8 bases from V and 0 bases from J, with 5 bases between. This CDR3 region has 13 residues. The DNA of the CDR3 is TGTGCCAGCGAACCCTCTGGGGCCAACGTCCTGACTTTC. Translating it yields CASEPSGANVLTF.

The gene calls are TRBV4-1 and TRBJ1-5; D may be TRBD1 (5 bases). The CDR3 is 15 amino acids. Trimming shortened V by 3 bases and J by 6 bases, and 15 bases separated the two germline ends. CDR1 MGHRA and CDR2 YSYEKL come from the germline V gene. The CDR3 sequence: CASSQRQGEAQPQHF. DNA for the CDR3: TGCGCCAGCAGCCAGAGGCAAGGGGAGGCTCAGCCCCAGCATTTT.

The rearrangement uses TRBV4-1 and TRBJ1-1; the D gene is possibly TRBD1 (5 bases). Germline CDR1 and CDR2: MGHRA and YSYEKL. This CDR3 is 17 amino acids long. The V and J ends lost 10 bases and 3 bases respectively, with 27 bases between them. DNA for the CDR3: TGCGCCACCCAGGGTTCGGGGGAGGGACGTACCCACACTGAAGCTTTCTTT. It yields the protein CATQGSGEGRTHTEAFF.

The rearrangement uses TRBV19 and TRBJ2-2; tentative D call: TRBD2 (6 bases). The germline V gene encodes CDR1 LNHDA and CDR2 SQIVND (reference sequence). V lost 4 bases to trimming and J lost 4 bases, with 10 bases between them. CDR3 size: 14 residues. As DNA, the CDR3 is TGTGCCAGTAGTAAGGAGGGACCCACCGGGGAGCTGTTTTTT. Its translation: CASSKEGPTGELFF.

This clone came up once. The chain joins TRBV7-8 to TRBJ1-2, with 7 bases that match TRBD1. Germline V CDR1 and CDR2: SGHVS, FQNEAQ. The length of the CDR3 is 13 residues. V dropped 5 bases and J dropped 3; count of bases not matched to a gene: 3. CDR3 protein: CASSPDRDYGYTF. For the CDR3, the DNA is TGTGCCAGCAGCCCCGACAGGGACTATGGCTACACCTTC.

The chain is built from TRBV5-4 and TRBJ1-1; weak D call: TRBD1 (6 bases). V was pared by 9 bases and J by 0 bases, with 12 bases between. Germline V gene data show CDR1 as SGHNT and CDR2 as YYREEE (reference sequence). The CDR3 extends over 13 amino acids. In DNA, the CDR3 is TGTGCCACGTACAGGGCCATGAACACTGAAGCTTTCTTT. This encodes CATYRAMNTEAFF.

The rearrangement joins TRBV9 to TRBJ2-3; D uncertain. The CDR3 totals 16 residues. Germline lookup yields CDR1 SGDLS and CDR2 YYNGEE. Trimming shortened V by 0 bases and J by 1 base, and 12 bases separated the two germline ends. In DNA form, the CDR3 reads TGTGCCAGCAGCGTAGGTCCGCCCCCTGGCACAGATACGCAGTATTTT. It yields the protein CASSVGPPPGTDTQYF.

The chain is built from TRBV10-3 and TRBJ2-1; 9 bases line up with TRBD2. The V segment lost 8 bases and the J segment 10 bases; nucleotides outside the gene matches: 9. The CDR3 contains 13 residues. Germline CDR1 reads ENHRY; CDR2 reads SYGVKD. CDR3 loop: CAIGLAGVGEQFF. The DNA for the CDR3 is TGTGCCATCGGGTTAGCGGGAGTAGGAGAGCAGTTCTTC.

This sequence joins TRBV5-1 and TRBJ2-3, with a tentative D call TRBD2 (5 bases). The CDR3 has 13 amino acids. Trimming removed 3 bases at V and 8 bases at J, with 13 bases between. Germline-derived CDR1 and CDR2 are SGHRS and YFSETQ. CDR3 residues: CASSSTVAGTQYF. In nucleotides, the CDR3 is TGCGCCAGCAGCTCTACTGTGGCGGGTACGCAGTATTTT.